This T cell receptor (beta chain) was obtained from a study of metastatic and nonmetastatic thyroid tumors. For the study at large: It was across blood and tumor or nodule tissue from malignant and benign thyroid patients that repertoires were compared.

Original processing notes: Clinicopathological groups of papillary thyroid cancer showed CDR3 differences that were used to build a distant-metastasis classifier. MiXCR reprocessed the PCR reads for TCRdb. The V and J calls reflect TCRdb's pipeline rather than the authors' work. The sample has under 20,000 clones, under 35% seen once; the top ten hold approximately 6.1%. All patients reached thyroid surgery having received no treatment beforehand. The germline V gene encodes CDR1 SGHTA and CDR2 FQGNSA. This CDR3 region has 16 residues. Remarks on this clone: One end of the junction fails to match germline, which may point to a read error.

Sequences were obtained from blood. J is TRBJ2-3 and V is TRBV7-2, with D possibly matching TRBD2 (6 bases). The clonotype originates from a female donor with papillary thyroid cancer or a benign thyroid nodule (not recorded which). Some clones in this sample may be carry-over from other donors' samples. The CDR3 here is CASILSSGVEADTQYF. The DNA for the CDR3 is TGTGCCAGCATCTTATCGTCGGGAGTTGAGGCAGATACGCAGTATTTC.